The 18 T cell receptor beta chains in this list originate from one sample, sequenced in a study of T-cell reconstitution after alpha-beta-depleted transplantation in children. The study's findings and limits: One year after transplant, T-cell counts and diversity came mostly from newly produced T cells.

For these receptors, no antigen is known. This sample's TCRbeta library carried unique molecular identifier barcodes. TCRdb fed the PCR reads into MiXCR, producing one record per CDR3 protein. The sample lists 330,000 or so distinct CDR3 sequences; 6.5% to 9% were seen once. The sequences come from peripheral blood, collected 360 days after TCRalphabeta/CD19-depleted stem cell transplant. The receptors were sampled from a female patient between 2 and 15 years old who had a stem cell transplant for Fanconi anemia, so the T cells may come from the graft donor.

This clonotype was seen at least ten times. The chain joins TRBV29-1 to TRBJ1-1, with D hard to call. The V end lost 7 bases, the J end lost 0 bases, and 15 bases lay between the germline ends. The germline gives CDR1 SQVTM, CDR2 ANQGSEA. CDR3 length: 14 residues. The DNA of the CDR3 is TGCAGCGCCTTCGTAACAGATATGAACACTGAAGCTTTCTTT. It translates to CSAFVTDMNTEAFF.

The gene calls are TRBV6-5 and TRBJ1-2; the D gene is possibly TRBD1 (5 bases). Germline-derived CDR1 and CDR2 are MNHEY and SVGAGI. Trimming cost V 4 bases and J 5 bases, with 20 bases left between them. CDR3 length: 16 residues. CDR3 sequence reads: CASSSAPPTWGYGYTF. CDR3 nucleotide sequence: TGTGCCAGCAGTTCCGCCCCCCCCACCTGGGGGTATGGCTACACCTTC.

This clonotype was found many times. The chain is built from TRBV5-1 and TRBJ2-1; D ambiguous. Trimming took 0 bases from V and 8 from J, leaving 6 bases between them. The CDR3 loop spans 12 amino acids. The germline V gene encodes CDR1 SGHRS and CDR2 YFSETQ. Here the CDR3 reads CASSLDFYEQFF. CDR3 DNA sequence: TGCGCCAGCAGCTTGGATTTCTATGAGCAGTTCTTC.

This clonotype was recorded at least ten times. The CDR3 DNA sequence: TGCGCCAGCAGCTCCACAGTTAGCGGGGGAGTAGAAGAGACCCAGTACTTC. Protein sequence: CASSSTVSGGVEETQYF. V and J are TRBV5-1 and TRBJ2-5; 9 bases line up with TRBD2. The CDR3 contains 17 residues. V shed 3 bases and J 3 bases; nucleotides not matched to a gene: 12. Germline lookup yields CDR1 SGHRS and CDR2 YFSETQ. The full variable domain, its missing parts supplied by reference TRBV5-1 and TRBJ2-5, is KAGVTQTPRYLIKTRGQQVTLSCSPISGHRSVSWYQQTPGQGLQFLFEYFSETQRNKGNFPGRFSGRQFSNSRSEMNVSTLELGDSALYLCASSSTVSGGVEETQYFGPGTRLLVL.

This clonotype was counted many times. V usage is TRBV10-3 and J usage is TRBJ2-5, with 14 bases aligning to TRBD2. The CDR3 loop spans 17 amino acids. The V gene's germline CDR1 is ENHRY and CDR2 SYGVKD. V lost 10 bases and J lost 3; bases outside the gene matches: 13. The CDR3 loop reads CATRLAGGRDLKETQYF. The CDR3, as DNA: TGTGCCACCCGACTAGCGGGAGGGCGAGACCTTAAAGAGACCCAGTACTTC.

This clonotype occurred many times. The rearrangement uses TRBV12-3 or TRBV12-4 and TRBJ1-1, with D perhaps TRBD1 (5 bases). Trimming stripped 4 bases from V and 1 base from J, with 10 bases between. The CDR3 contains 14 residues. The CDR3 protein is CASSWRGRNTEAFF. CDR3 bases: TGTGCCAGCAGTTGGAGGGGAAGGAACACTGAAGCTTTCTTT.

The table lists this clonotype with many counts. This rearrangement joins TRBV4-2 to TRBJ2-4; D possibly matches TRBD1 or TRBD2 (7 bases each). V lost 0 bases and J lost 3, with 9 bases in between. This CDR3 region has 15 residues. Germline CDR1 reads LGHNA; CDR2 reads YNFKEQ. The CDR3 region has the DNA TGTGCCAGCAGCCAAGACAGGGGGGGCAAAAACATTCAGTACTTC. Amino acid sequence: CASSQDRGGKNIQYF.

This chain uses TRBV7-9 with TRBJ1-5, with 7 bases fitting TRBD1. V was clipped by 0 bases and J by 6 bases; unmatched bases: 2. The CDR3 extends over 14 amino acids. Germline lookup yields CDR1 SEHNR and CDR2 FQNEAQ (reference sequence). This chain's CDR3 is CASSLAGGGQPQHF. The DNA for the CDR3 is TGTGCCAGCAGCTTAGCAGGGGGCGGTCAGCCCCAGCATTTT.

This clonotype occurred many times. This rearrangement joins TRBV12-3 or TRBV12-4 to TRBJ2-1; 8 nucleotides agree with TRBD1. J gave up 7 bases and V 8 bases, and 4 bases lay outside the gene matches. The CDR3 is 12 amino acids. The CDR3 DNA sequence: TGTGCCAGCCGAAGACAGGGGAATGAGCAGTTCTTC. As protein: CASRRQGNEQFF.

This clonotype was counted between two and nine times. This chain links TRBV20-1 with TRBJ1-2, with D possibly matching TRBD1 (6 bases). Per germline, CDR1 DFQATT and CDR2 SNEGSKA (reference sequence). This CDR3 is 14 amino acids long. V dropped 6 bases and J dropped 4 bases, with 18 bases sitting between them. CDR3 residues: CSATPWGGGYGYTF. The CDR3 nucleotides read TGCAGTGCCACACCTTGGGGAGGGGGCTATGGCTACACCTTC.

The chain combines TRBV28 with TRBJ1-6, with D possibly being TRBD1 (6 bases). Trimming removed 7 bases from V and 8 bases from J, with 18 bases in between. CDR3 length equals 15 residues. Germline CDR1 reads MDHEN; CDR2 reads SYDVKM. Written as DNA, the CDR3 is TGTGCCAGCACCCCGACAGGTCAAGGGGATTCACCCCTCCACTTT. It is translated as CASTPTGQGDSPLHF.

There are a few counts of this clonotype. The CDR3, as DNA: TGTGCCAGCAGCCAAGTTTGGGGGGGCACCGGGGAGCTGTTTTTT. This codes for CASSQVWGGTGELFF. The rearrangement uses TRBV3-1 and TRBJ2-2; TRBD2 agrees at 7 bases. The CDR3 is made up of 15 amino acids. The germline V gene has CDR1 LGHDT and CDR2 YNNKEL (reference sequence). V dropped 1 base and J dropped 4; count of bases not matched to a gene: 3.

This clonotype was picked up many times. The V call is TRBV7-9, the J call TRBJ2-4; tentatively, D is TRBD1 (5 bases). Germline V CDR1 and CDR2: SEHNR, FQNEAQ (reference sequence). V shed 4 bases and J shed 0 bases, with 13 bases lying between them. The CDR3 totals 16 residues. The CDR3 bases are TGTGCCAGCAGCTACGAGACAGATCTAGCCAAAAACATTCAGTACTTC. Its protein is CASSYETDLAKNIQYF.

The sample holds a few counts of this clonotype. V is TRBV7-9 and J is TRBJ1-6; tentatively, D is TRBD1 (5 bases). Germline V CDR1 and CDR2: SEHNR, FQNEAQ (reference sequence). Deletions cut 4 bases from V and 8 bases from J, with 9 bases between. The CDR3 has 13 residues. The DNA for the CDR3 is TGTGCCAGCAGCTGGGACTGGGATTCACCCCTCCACTTT. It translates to CASSWDWDSPLHF.

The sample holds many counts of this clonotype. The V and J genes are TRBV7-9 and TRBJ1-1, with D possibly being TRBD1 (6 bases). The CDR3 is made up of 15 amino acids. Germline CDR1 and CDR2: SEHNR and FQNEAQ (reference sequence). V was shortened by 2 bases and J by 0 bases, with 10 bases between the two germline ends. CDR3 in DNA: TGTGCCAGCAGCTTACCCGGACAGATGAACACTGAAGCTTTCTTT. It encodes CASSLPGQMNTEAFF.

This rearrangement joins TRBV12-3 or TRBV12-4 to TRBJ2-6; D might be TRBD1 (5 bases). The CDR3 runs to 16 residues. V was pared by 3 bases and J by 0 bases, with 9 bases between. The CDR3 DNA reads TGTGCCAGCAGTTTCCCAGGGTTCTCTGGGGCCAACGTCCTGACTTTC. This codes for CASSFPGFSGANVLTF.

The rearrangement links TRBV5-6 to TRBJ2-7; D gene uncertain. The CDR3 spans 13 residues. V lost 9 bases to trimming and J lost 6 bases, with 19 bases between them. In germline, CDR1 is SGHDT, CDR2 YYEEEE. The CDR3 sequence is CAMGLVGGVEQYF. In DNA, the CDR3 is TGTGCCATGGGCTTGGTTGGCGGCGTCGAGCAGTACTTC.

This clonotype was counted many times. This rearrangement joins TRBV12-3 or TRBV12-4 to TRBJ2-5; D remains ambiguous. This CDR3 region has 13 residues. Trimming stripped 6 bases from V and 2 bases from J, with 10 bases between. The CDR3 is CASRQGLQETQYF. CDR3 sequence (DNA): TGTGCCAGCAGACAAGGGTTACAAGAGACCCAGTACTTC.